These T cell receptor beta chains were read from a single sample in a study of vaccination and CD4 T cells after COVID-19. TCRdb recomputed calls from the PCR reads with MiXCR, one row per CDR3 protein. The sample lists around 4,500 distinct CDR3 sequences, approximately 35% seen once, with approximately 26% in the top ten. The antigens these receptors bind are not known. Source material: CD4+ T cells from blood, cultured in vitro. The receptors were gathered from a human donor in good health. Both conserved end residues are part of each CDR3. D genes are given only for firm matches. Size is omitted from some rows. Given values are once, few, many or a class for expanded clones.

j_call v_call d_call clone_size cdr3_aa cdr3_nt
TRBJ2-3 TRBV11-2 TRBD2 few CASSFAGGPPTDTQYF TGTGCCAGCAGCTTCGCGGGGGGCCCCCCCACAGATACGCAGTATTTT
TRBJ1-6 TRBV25-1 - - CASGQLDNSPLHF TGTGCCAGCGGGCAGCTCGACAATTCACCCCTCCACTTT
TRBJ1-2 TRBV5-1 TRBD1 few CASSLGQGPYGYTF TGCGCCAGCAGCCTTGGACAGGGCCCCTATGGCTACACCTTC
TRBJ1-1 TRBV7-2 - - CASSWSGDTEAFF TGTGCCAGCAGCTGGAGCGGGGACACTGAAGCTTTCTTT
TRBJ1-2 TRBV6-1 - few CATEGPNYGYTF TGTGCCACCGAGGGGCCCAACTATGGCTACACCTTC
TRBJ2-7 TRBV19 TRBD1 - CASSRTGPARYEQYF TGTGCCAGTAGTAGGACAGGGCCGGCGAGGTACGAGCAGTACTTC
TRBJ1-2 TRBV5-6 - few CASSLGTANYGYTF TGTGCCAGCAGCTTGGGGACAGCAAACTATGGCTACACCTTC
TRBJ1-6 TRBV9 - few CASSVVEGPDSPLHF TGTGCCAGCAGCGTAGTGGAGGGGCCGGATTCACCCCTCCACTTT
TRBJ2-1 TRBV4-2 - - CASSPLMLGEQFF TGTGCCAGCAGCCCCCTTATGCTCGGTGAGCAGTTCTTC
TRBJ1-3 TRBV6-1 - - CASSPRLGPSGNTIYF TGTGCCAGCAGTCCCCGCTTGGGACCGTCTGGAAACACCATATATTTT
TRBJ1-2 TRBV19 - few CASKAELQEPYGYTF TGTGCCAGTAAGGCGGAACTACAGGAACCCTATGGCTACACCTTC
TRBJ1-1 TRBV7-9 - - CASSPPWASEAFF TGTGCCAGCAGTCCTCCTTGGGCGTCTGAAGCTTTCTTT
TRBJ2-7 TRBV12-3/TRBV12-4 - hyperexpanded CASSRYEPGSHEQYF TGTGCCAGCAGTCGTTATGAACCGGGGTCCCACGAGCAGTACTTC
TRBJ1-1 TRBV27 TRBD1 - CASLADRGHTEAFF TGTGCCAGCCTAGCTGACAGGGGGCATACTGAAGCTTTCTTT
TRBJ1-1 TRBV7-9 TRBD1 - CASRIDREGAFF TGTGCCAGCAGAATAGACAGGGAGGGGGCTTTCTTT
TRBJ2-5 TRBV2 TRBD1 - CASSLGGWETQYF TGTGCCAGCAGTCTAGGGGGCTGGGAGACCCAGTACTTC
TRBJ1-1 TRBV29-1 - - CSVEAWGPYTEAFF TGCAGCGTTGAAGCGTGGGGGCCATACACTGAAGCTTTCTTT
TRBJ2-1 TRBV20-1 TRBD2 - CSARDRLAGYNEQFF TGCAGTGCTAGAGATCGCCTAGCGGGGTACAATGAGCAGTTCTTC
TRBJ1-2 TRBV6-2/TRBV6-3 TRBD1 - CASIRTRGDYGYTF TGTGCCAGCATTCGTACCAGGGGGGATTATGGCTACACCTTC
TRBJ1-1 TRBV6-5 TRBD1 few CASSYPRGHGEAFF TGTGCCAGCAGTTACCCCAGGGGGCACGGTGAAGCTTTCTTT
TRBJ1-1 TRBV19 TRBD1 - CASSNRQGRWSEAFF TGTGCCAGTAGTAATCGACAGGGGAGATGGTCTGAAGCTTTCTTT
TRBJ2-5 TRBV5-1 TRBD1 - CASSPIGTGSETQYF TGCGCCAGCAGCCCGATTGGGACAGGGAGTGAGACCCAGTACTTC
TRBJ2-5 TRBV28 - few CASSSGGPETQYF TGTGCCAGCAGTTCTGGGGGGCCCGAGACCCAGTACTTC
TRBJ2-1 TRBV27 TRBD2 few CASKGLVEHEQFF TGTGCCAGCAAGGGACTAGTCGAGCATGAGCAGTTCTTC
TRBJ2-6 TRBV7-3 - - CASSSLSATGANVLTF TGTGCCAGCAGCTCCCTATCTGCGACTGGGGCCAACGTCCTGACTTTC
TRBJ1-2 TRBV6-1 - medium-sized CASSREGRGYGYTF TGTGCCAGCAGCCGCGAGGGACGCGGCTATGGCTACACCTTC
TRBJ1-1 TRBV6-1 - few CASSRLEAFF TGTGCCAGCAGTAGGCTTGAAGCTTTCTTT
TRBJ1-5 TRBV7-3 - - CASSLTGGLNQPQHF TGTGCCAGCAGCTTAACTGGGGGGTTAAATCAGCCCCAGCATTTT
TRBJ1-1 TRBV15 - - CATKLGGENTEAFF TGTGCCACCAAGCTTGGGGGGGAGAACACTGAAGCTTTCTTT
TRBJ2-7 TRBV20-1 TRBD2 - CSARDFLAGESYEQYF TGCAGTGCTAGAGATTTCCTAGCGGGGGAATCCTACGAGCAGTACTTC
TRBJ2-1 TRBV7-3 TRBD1 - CASSLTGGQVHNEQFF TGTGCCAGCAGCTTAACGGGTGGACAGGTCCACAATGAGCAGTTCTTC
TRBJ1-5 TRBV12-3/TRBV12-4 - - CASSEGEDQPQHF TGTGCCAGCAGTGAGGGGGAAGATCAGCCCCAGCATTTT
TRBJ1-2 TRBV6-4 - - CASSDRPGGRQGGYTF TGTGCCAGCAGTGACCGACCGGGGGGACGGCAAGGTGGCTACACCTTC
TRBJ1-4 TRBV7-8 TRBD1 - CASSEGTGKLFF TGTGCCAGCAGCGAAGGGACAGGAAAACTGTTTTTT
TRBJ1-2 TRBV20-1 - medium-sized CSASFGEDYGYTF TGCAGTGCTAGTTTTGGGGAAGACTATGGCTACACCTTC
TRBJ2-5 TRBV20-1 TRBD2 few CSAEAGGQETQYF TGCAGTGCTGAAGCGGGGGGGCAAGAGACCCAGTACTTC
TRBJ1-6 TRBV5-1 - - CASSLVGPNSPLHF TGCGCCAGCAGCTTGGTAGGACCTAATTCACCCCTCCACTTT
TRBJ2-1 TRBV30 - - CAWSRGPREQFF TGTGCCTGGAGCAGGGGCCCGCGAGAGCAGTTCTTC
TRBJ2-7 TRBV6-1 TRBD2 - CASRWGGSAYEQYF TGTGCCAGCAGATGGGGGGGTTCCGCCTACGAGCAGTACTTC
TRBJ1-2 TRBV11-2 TRBD1 - CASSSRGTGAYGYTF TGTGCCAGCAGCTCCCGTGGGACAGGGGCTTATGGCTACACCTTC
TRBJ2-6 TRBV30 - - CACSPSGANVLTF TGTGCCTGTAGTCCCTCTGGGGCCAACGTCCTGACTTTC